Below, 5 T cell receptor beta chains from the same sample are listed, as sequenced in a study of cytomegalovirus exposure and HLA in healthy donors. Vbeta (60) and Jbeta (13) primers were used in the PCR. Produced via immunoSEQ multiplex PCR; TCRdb's table is partial and in-frame only. Its clone listing holds roughly 51,000 clones. Sample: PBMCs. Receptors originate from a woman between 40 and 50 years old in good health and CMV-seronegative.

This chain's CDR3 is CASSLEGNSNQPQHF. The DNA of the CDR3 is TGCGCCAGCAGCTTGGAGGGGAATAGCAATCAGCCCCAGCATTTT. The V gene is TRBV5-1, the J gene TRBJ1-5, with D tentatively TRBD1 (5 bases). The V gene's germline CDR1 is SGHRS and CDR2 YFSETQ. The CDR3 has 15 residues. V gave up 0 bases and J gave up 0 bases, with 7 bases separating them. Supplemented by reference TRBV5-1 and TRBJ1-5, the full variable domain reads KAGVTQTPRYLIKTRGQQVTLSCSPISGHRSVSWYQQTPGQGLQFLFEYFSETQRNKGNFPGRFSGRQFSNSRSEMNVSTLELGDSALYLCASSLEGNSNQPQHFGDGTRLSIL.

CDR3 in amino acids: CASSHTGGGYEQYF. Written as DNA, the CDR3 is TGTGCCAGCAGTCACACAGGGGGTGGGTACGAGCAGTACTTC. V gene TRBV6-1 combines with J gene TRBJ2-7, with 8 nucleotides matching TRBD1. V was clipped by 5 bases and J by 4 bases; unmatched bases: 7. Per the germline V gene, CDR1 is MNHNS and CDR2 is SASEGT. This CDR3 region has 14 residues.

As regards this clone: A junction boundary mismatches the germline segment, possibly from a read error. The chain combines TRBV5-4 with TRBJ2-7, with D possibly TRBD1 on 6 matching bases. CDR1 is SGHNT and CDR2 is YYREEE in the germline V gene (reference sequence). This CDR3 has 14 residues. This CDR3 is CASSLDPGVGEQHF. Here the CDR3 DNA reads TGTGCCAGCAGCTTGGATCCAGGGGTGGGCGAGCAGCACTTC.

The J gene is TRBJ2-7, the V gene TRBV27; 9 nucleotides align to TRBD2. This CDR3 has 15 residues. Losses at the gene ends were 2 bases for V and 2 bases for J; bases not matched to a gene: 4. Germline CDR1 reads MNHEY; CDR2 reads SMNVEV (reference sequence). CDR3 coding DNA: TGTGCCAGCAGTTTAGTGCTAGCGGGGACCTACGAGCAGTACTTC. This translates into CASSLVLAGTYEQYF.

CDR3 protein: CASSLSDRGDTEAFF. The CDR3 DNA reads as TGTGCCAGCAGTTTATCCGACAGGGGCGACACTGAAGCTTTCTTT. V and J are TRBV27 and TRBJ1-1; TRBD1 agrees at 8 bases. Germline V gives CDR1 MNHEY, CDR2 SMNVEV (reference sequence). CDR3 size: 15 residues. Trimming at V came to 0 bases and at J to 3 bases, leaving 3 bases not matched to a gene.